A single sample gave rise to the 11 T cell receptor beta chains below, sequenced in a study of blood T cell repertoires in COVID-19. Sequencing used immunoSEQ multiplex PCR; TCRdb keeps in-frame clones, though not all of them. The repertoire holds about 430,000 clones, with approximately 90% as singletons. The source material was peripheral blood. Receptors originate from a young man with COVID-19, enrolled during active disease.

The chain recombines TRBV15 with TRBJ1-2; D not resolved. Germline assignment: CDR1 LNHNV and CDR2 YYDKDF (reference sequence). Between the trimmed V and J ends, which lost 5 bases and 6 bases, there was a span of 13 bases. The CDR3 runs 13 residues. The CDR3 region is CATSRERRNGYTF. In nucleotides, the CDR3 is TGTGCCACCAGCCGGGAACGGAGGAATGGCTACACCTTC. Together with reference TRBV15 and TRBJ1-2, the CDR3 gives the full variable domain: DAMVIQNPRYQVTQFGKPVTLSCSQTLNHNVMYWYQQKSSQAPKLLFHYYDKDFNNEADTPDNFQSRRPNTSFCFLDIRSPGLGDTAMYLCATSRERRNGYTFGSGTRLTVV.

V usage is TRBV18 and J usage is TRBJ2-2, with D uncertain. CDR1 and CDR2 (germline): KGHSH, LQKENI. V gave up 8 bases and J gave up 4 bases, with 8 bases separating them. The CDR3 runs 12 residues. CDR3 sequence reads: CASQTFTGELFF. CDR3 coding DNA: TGTGCCAGCCAAACATTCACCGGGGAGCTGTTTTTT. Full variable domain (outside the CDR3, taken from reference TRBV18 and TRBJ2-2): NAGVMQNPRHLVRRRGQEARLRCSPMKGHSHVYWYRQLPEEGLKFMVYLQKENIIDESGMPKERFSAEFPKEGPSILRIQQVVRGDSAAYFCASQTFTGELFFGEGSRLTVL.

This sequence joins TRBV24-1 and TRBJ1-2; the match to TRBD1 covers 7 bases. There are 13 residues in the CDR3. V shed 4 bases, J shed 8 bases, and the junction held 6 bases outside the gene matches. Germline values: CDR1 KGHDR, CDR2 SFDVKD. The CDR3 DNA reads TGTGCCACCAGTGACCGCAGACAGGGAGGCTACACCTTC. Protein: CATSDRRQGGYTF.

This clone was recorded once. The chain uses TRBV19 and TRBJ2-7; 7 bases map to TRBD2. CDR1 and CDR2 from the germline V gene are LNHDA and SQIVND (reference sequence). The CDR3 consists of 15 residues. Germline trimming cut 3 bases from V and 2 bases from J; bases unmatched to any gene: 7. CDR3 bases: TGTGCCAGTAGTATCCGGCGGGAGAGGCCCTACGAGCAGTACTTC. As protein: CASSIRRERPYEQYF.

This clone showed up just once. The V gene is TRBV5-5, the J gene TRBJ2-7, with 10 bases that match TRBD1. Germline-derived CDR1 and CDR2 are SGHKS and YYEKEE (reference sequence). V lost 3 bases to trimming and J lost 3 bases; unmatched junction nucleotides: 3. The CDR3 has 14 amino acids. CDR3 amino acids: CASSWGTGVYEQYF. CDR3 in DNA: TGTGCCAGCAGCTGGGGGACAGGGGTCTACGAGCAGTACTTC.

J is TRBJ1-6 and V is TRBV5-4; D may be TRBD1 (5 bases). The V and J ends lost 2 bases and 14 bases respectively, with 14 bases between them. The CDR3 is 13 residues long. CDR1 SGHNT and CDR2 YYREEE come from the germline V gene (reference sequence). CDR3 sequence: CASSFGGERALHF. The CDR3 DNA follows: TGTGCCAGCAGCTTCGGGGGGGAGCGAGCCCTCCACTTT.

The CDR3 is CASSFLAGVDIQYF. DNA of the CDR3: TGTGCCAGCAGCTTCTTAGCGGGAGTAGATATTCAGTACTTC. The rearrangement uses TRBV7-2 and TRBJ2-4; 9 bases are a match to TRBD2. J lost 10 bases, V lost 3 bases, and 7 bases had no gene match. CDR1 and CDR2 from the germline V gene are SGHTA and FQGNSA. The CDR3 loop spans 14 amino acids.

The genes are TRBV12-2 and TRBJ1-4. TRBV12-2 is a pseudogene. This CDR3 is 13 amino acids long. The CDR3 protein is CASRLENEEKLFF. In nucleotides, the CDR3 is TGTGCAAGTCGCTTGGAGAACGAGGAAAAACTGTTTTTT.

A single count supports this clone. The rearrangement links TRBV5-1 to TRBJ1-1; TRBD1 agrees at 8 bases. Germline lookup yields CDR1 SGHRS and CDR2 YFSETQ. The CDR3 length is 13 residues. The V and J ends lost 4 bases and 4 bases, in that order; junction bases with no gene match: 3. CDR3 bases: TGCGCCAGCAGCACGGACAGGGCCACTGAAGCTTTCTTT. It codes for CASSTDRATEAFF. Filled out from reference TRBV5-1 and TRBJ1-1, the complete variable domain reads KAGVTQTPRYLIKTRGQQVTLSCSPISGHRSVSWYQQTPGQGLQFLFEYFSETQRNKGNFPGRFSGRQFSNSRSEMNVSTLELGDSALYLCASSTDRATEAFFGQGTRLTVV.

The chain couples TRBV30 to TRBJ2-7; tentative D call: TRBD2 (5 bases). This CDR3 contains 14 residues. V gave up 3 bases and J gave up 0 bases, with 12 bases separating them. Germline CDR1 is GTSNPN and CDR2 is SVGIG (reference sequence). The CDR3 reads CAWRWTGNSYEQYF. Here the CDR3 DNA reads TGTGCCTGGAGGTGGACGGGAAACTCCTACGAGCAGTACTTC. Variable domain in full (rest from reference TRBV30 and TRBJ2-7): SQTIHQWPATLVQPVGSPLSLECTVEGTSNPNLYWYRQAAGRGLQLLFYSVGIGQISSEVPQNLSASRPQDRQFILSSKKLLLSDSGFYLCAWRWTGNSYEQYFGPGTRLTVT.

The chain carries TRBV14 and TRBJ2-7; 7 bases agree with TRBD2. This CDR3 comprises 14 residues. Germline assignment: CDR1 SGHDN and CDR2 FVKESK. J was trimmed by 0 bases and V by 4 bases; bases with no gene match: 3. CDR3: CASSPGTNSYEQYF. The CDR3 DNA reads TGTGCCAGCAGCCCTGGGACTAACTCCTACGAGCAGTACTTC.